This T cell receptor beta chain came from a study of blood T cells in healthy people across ages. Notes on the study in general: Long-lived donors had more naive CD4+ cells and higher diversity than aged donors.

Alongside a J-beta primer mix, a sample-barcoded 5' primer served in a second PCR lasting roughly 6 to 12 cycles. TCRdb re-derived calls from the 5' RACE reads in MiXCR, one entry per CDR3 protein. This table holds fewer than 1.5 million distinct CDR3 sequences, approximately 42% found once. Details on this clonotype: As yet, its antigen is unknown.

Trimming cost V 6 bases and J 4 bases, with 7 bases left between them. This CDR3 contains 12 residues. Sequenced input: blood. The TCR comes from a woman between 18 and 29 years old in good health. The chain combines TRBV12-3 or TRBV12-4 with TRBJ1-5, with no clear D. Here the CDR3 reads CASRTFNQPQHF. CDR3 DNA sequence: TGTGCCAGCAGGACCTTTAATCAGCCCCAGCATTTT.